The rows below give T cell receptor beta chains drawn from one sample of a study of T cell responses to AZD1222 COVID-19 vaccine. The assay was immunoSEQ multiplex PCR, and TCRdb's table has in-frame clones only and misses some. This table holds roughly 98,000 clones, around 94% found once. The source was peripheral blood, collected on day 0 of AZD1222 vaccination. Receptor source: an adult in good health. CDR3s include the opening cysteine and the closing phenylalanine or tryptophan. The D gene is left open where the match is weak. Rows may omit the clone size; those that give it use once, few, many or a size class.

abundance	v_gene	d_gene	j_gene	CDR3nt	CDR3aa
.	TRBV7-2	TRBD1	TRBJ1-6	TGTGCCAGCAGCTTAAGCGCAGGGGGGAATTCACCCCTCCACTTT	CASSLSAGGNSPLHF
once	TRBV18	.	TRBJ1-6	TGTGCCAGCTCACCGGTTAGTTCACCCCTCCACTTT	CASSPVSSPLHF
once	TRBV4-1	.	TRBJ1-1	TGCGCCAGCAGCCAAGACTCAGGGTTGAACACTGAAGCTTTCTTT	CASSQDSGLNTEAFF
.	TRBV6-5	.	TRBJ2-7	TGTGCCAGCACCGACCCAACGGCCTACGAGCAGTACTTC	CASTDPTAYEQYF
.	TRBV7-9	.	TRBJ1-6	TGTGCCAGCAGCTTAGTGGGTGGAGTAAATTCACCCCTCCACTTT	CASSLVGGVNSPLHF
once	TRBV19	TRBD1	TRBJ1-1	TGTGCCAGTAGTATACAGGGGGTCGTTCCTGAAGCTTTCTTT	CASSIQGVVPEAFF
.	TRBV27	TRBD1	TRBJ2-1	TGTGCCAGCAGTTTGGCCACGAGTGGGGACAGTTTTATTAATGAGCAGTTCTTC	CASSLATSGDSFINEQFF
.	TRBV11-3	.	TRBJ2-1	TGTGCCAGCAGCTTAGGTTACGGGGAGTCGTTGAGAAACAATGAGCAGTTCTTC	CASSLGYGESLRNNEQFF
.	TRBV7-9	.	TRBJ1-1	TGTGCCAGCAGCTTAGACAGCGACAGCCTGAACACTGAAGCTTTCTTT	CASSLDSDSLNTEAFF
.	TRBV21-1	.	TRBJ1-5	TGTGCCAGTTCCCCCCTTCTGGACAGGGGAAGCAATCAGCCCCAGCATTTT	CASSPLLDRGSNQPQHF
.	TRBV7-6	.	TRBJ1-1	TGTGCCAGCAGCCTTAGGACTCAGAACACTGAAGCTTTCTTT	CASSLRTQNTEAFF
.	TRBV25-1	.	TRBJ1-2	TGTGCCACACAGGATTCTAACTATGGCTACACCTTC	CATQDSNYGYTF
once	TRBV19	.	TRBJ2-7	TGTGCCAGTAGTATGGTGGGGGCTGTGCGGTCCTACGAGCAGTACTTC	CASSMVGAVRSYEQYF
.	TRBV7-2	.	TRBJ1-3	TGTGCCAGCAGCTTAGCGGCCATACAAGCGCGAAACACCATATATTTT	CASSLAAIQARNTIYF
.	TRBV18	.	TRBJ1-4	TGTGCCAGCTCACCTTGGGGCCAAACTAATGAAAAACTGTTTTTT	CASSPWGQTNEKLFF
.	TRBV28	.	TRBJ1-5	TGTGCCAGCAGTTTAAATGTCGGGACGACAGCGATGGCCCAGCATTTT	CASSLNVGTTAMAQHF
.	TRBV4-3	.	TRBJ2-3	TGCGCCAGCAGCGATCGAGCGGATAGCACAGATACGCAGTATTTT	CASSDRADSTDTQYF
.	TRBV24-1	.	TRBJ2-1	TGTGCCACCAGTGATTTGAAGGGTTCGGGCAGGGTTCTGTGCAATGAGCAGTTCTTC	CATSDLKGSGRVLCNEQFF
.	TRBV18	.	TRBJ1-1	TGTGCCAGCTCAGCTGTGGTGAACACTGAAGCTTTCTTT	CASSAVVNTEAFF
.	TRBV7-3	TRBD2	TRBJ2-1	TGTGCCAGCAGCTTAAAGCCCCCGGGACTAGCGGGATCTACCTACAATGAGCAGTTCTTC	CASSLKPPGLAGSTYNEQFF
.	TRBV24-1	TRBD2	TRBJ2-1	TGTGCCACCAGTGATTATGGGGGGGTGCCTCACAATGAGCAGTTCTTC	CATSDYGGVPHNEQFF
once	TRBV5-1	.	TRBJ1-1	TGCGCCAGCAGCCTGGACGGGGGGGCCACTGAAGCTTTCTTT	CASSLDGGATEAFF
.	TRBV10-3	TRBD1	TRBJ2-3	TGTGCCATCAGTGCCGGGACAGGGGGCGACACAGATACGCAGTATTTT	CAISAGTGGDTDTQYF
.	TRBV28	.	TRBJ2-3	TGTGCCAGCAGTTTCCCGCTTGACGCCAGAAGCACAGATACGCAGTATTTT	CASSFPLDARSTDTQYF
.	TRBV3-1/TRBV3-2	TRBD1	TRBJ1-3	TGTGCCAGCAGCCCAACCACAGGGGGCTATGGAAACACCATATATTTT	CASSPTTGGYGNTIYF
.	TRBV9	.	TRBJ2-1	TGTGCCAGCAGCAAAAATATGGGCCAGGCCTATGAGCAGTTCTTC	CASSKNMGQAYEQFF
.	TRBV4-1	.	TRBJ1-6	TGCGCCAGCAGCCCAAACTCTAATTCACCCCTCCACTTT	CASSPNSNSPLHF
.	TRBV19	.	TRBJ1-1	TGTGCCAGTAGGGATACAGTGAACACTGAAGCTTTCTTT	CASRDTVNTEAFF
.	TRBV3-1/TRBV3-2	.	TRBJ1-2	TGTGCCAGCAGCCAAGAGGGATGGGGTGGCTACACCTTC	CASSQEGWGGYTF
.	TRBV6-4	.	TRBJ2-7	TGTGCCAGCAGTGACCCGGGATGGGACGAGCAGTACTTC	CASSDPGWDEQYF
once	TRBV9	.	TRBJ2-7	TGTGCCAGCAGCCCTCTCTCTGTCGAGGGCGAGCAGTACTTC	CASSPLSVEGEQYF
.	TRBV7-3	.	TRBJ2-7	TGTGCCAGCAGCCCCTCGGCGGGGTCAATTGAGTACTTC	CASSPSAGSIEYF
.	TRBV4-1	.	TRBJ1-2	TGCGCCAGCAGCCAACCTCAGGAGGGGCTCGGCTACACCTTC	CASSQPQEGLGYTF